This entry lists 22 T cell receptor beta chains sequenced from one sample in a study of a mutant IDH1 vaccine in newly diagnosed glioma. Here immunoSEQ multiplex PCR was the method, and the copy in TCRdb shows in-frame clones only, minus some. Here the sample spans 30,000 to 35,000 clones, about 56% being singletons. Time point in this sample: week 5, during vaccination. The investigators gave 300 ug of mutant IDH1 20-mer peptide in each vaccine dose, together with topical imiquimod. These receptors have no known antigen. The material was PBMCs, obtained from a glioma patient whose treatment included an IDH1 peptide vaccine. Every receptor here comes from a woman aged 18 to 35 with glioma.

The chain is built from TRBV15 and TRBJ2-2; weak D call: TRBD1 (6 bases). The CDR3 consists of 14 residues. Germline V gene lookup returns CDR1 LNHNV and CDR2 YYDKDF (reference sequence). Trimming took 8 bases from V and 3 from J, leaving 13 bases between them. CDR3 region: CATAEKGDTGELFF. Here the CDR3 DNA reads TGTGCCACCGCCGAGAAGGGGGACACCGGGGAGCTGTTTTTT. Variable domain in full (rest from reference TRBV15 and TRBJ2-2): DAMVIQNPRYQVTQFGKPVTLSCSQTLNHNVMYWYQQKSSQAPKLLFHYYDKDFNNEADTPDNFQSRRPNTSFCFLDIRSPGLGDTAMYLCATAEKGDTGELFFGEGSRLTVL.

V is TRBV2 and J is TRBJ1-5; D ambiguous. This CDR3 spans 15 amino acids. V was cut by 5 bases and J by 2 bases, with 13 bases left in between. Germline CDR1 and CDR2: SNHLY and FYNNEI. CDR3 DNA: TGTGCCAGCAGTTCTCACTTGGAGGGCAATCAGCCCCAGCATTTT. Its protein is CASSSHLEGNQPQHF. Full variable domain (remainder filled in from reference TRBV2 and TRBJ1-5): EPEVTQTPSHQVTQMGQEVILRCVPISNHLYFYWYRQILGQKVEFLVSFYNNEISEKSEIFDDQFSVERPDGSNFTLKIRSTKLEDSAMYFCASSSHLEGNQPQHFGDGTRLSIL.

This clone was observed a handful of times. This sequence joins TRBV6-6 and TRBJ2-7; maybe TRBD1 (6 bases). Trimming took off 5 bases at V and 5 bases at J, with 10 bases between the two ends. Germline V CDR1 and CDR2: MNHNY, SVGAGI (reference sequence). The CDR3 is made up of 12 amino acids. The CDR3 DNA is TGTGCCAGCAGTACGGGACAAAACGAGCAGTACTTC. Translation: CASSTGQNEQYF.

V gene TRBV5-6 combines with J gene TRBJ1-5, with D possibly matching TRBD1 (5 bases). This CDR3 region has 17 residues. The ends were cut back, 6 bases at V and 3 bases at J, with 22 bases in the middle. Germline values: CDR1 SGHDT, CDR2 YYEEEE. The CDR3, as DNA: TGTGCCAGCACCCGAAAGTTGACCCAGGGTACCAATCAGCCCCAGCATTTT. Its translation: CASTRKLTQGTNQPQHF.

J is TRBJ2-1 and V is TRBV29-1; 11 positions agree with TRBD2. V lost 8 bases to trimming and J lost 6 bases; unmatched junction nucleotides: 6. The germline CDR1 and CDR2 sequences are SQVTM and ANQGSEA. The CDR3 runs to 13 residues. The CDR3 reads CSTGLAAGNEQFF. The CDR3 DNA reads TGCAGCACGGGACTAGCGGCCGGCAATGAGCAGTTCTTC.

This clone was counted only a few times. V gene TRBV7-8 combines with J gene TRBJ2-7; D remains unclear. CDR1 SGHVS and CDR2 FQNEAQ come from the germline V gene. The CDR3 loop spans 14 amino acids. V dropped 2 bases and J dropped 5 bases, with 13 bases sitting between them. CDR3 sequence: CASSLFSENDEQYF. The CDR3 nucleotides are TGTGCCAGCAGCTTATTCTCGGAGAACGACGAGCAGTACTTC. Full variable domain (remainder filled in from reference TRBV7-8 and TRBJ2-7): GAGVSQSPRYKVAKRGQDVALRCDPISGHVSLFWYQQALGQGPEFLTYFQNEAQLDKSGLPSDRFFAERPEGSVSTLKIQRTQQEDSAVYLCASSLFSENDEQYFGPGTRLTVT.

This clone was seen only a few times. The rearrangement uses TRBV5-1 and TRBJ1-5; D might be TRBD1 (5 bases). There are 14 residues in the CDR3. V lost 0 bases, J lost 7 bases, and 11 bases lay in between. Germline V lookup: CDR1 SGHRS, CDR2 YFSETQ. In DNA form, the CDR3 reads TGCGCCAGCAGCTTGGATGTTGGGGCCCAGCCCCAGCATTTT. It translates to CASSLDVGAQPQHF.

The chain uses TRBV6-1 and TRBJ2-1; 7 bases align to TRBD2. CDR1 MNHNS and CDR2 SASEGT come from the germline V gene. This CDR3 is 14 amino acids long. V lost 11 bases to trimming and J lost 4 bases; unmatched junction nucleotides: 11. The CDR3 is CAGMGGVTYNEQFF. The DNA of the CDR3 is TGTGCCGGAATGGGGGGGGTAACATACAATGAGCAGTTCTTC.

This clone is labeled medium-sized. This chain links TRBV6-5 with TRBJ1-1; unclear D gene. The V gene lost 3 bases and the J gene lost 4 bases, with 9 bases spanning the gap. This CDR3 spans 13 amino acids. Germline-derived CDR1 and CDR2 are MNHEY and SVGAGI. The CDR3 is CASSYRGVTEAFF. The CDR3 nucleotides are TGTGCCAGCAGTTATCGGGGAGTCACTGAAGCTTTCTTT.

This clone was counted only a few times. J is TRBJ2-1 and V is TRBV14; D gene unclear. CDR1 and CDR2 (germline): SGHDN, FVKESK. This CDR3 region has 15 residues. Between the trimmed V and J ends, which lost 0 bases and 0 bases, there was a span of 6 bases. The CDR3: CASSQDTYSYNEQFF. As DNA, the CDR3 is TGTGCCAGCAGCCAAGATACCTACTCCTACAATGAGCAGTTCTTC. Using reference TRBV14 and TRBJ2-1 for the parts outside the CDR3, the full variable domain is EAGVTQFPSHSVIEKGQTVTLRCDPISGHDNLYWYRRVMGKEIKFLLHFVKESKQDESGMPNNRFLAERTGGTYSTLKVQPAELEDSGVYFCASSQDTYSYNEQFFGPGTRLTVL.

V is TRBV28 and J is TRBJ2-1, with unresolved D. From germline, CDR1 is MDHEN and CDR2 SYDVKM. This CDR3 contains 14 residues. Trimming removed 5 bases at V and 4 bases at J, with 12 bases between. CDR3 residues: CASSDGMRYNEQFF. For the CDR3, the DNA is TGTGCCAGCAGTGACGGTATGAGATACAATGAGCAGTTCTTC.

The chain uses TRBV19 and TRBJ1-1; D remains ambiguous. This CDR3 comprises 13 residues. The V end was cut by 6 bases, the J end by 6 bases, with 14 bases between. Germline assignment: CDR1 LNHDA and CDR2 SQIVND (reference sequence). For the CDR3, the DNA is TGTGCCAGTAGGCTTGGGAAATTGGCTGAAGCTTTCTTT. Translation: CASRLGKLAEAFF.

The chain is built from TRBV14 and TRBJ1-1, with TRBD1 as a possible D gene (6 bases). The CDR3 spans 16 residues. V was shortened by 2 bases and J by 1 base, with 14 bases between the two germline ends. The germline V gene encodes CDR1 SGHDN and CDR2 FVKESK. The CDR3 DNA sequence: TGTGCCAGCAGCCAAACCGGGACACCAAAGAACACTGAAGCTTTCTTT. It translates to CASSQTGTPKNTEAFF.

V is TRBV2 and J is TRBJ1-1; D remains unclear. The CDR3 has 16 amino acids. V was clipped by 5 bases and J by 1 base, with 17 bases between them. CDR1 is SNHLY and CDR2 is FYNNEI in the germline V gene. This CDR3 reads CASSNGSRPGNTEAFF. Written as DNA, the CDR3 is TGTGCCAGCAGTAACGGGTCCCGACCGGGGAACACTGAAGCTTTCTTT.

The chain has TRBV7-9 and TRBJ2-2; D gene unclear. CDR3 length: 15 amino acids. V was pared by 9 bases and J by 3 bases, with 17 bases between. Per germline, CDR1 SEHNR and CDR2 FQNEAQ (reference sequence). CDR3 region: CARTRKGIDTGELFF. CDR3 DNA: TGTGCCAGAACTCGCAAGGGAATTGACACCGGGGAGCTGTTTTTT.

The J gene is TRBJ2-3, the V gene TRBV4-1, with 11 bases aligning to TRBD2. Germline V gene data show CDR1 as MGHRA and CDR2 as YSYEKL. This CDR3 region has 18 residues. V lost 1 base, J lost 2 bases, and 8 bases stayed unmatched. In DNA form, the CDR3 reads TGCGCCAGCAGCCAAGGACTACTAGCGGGGGTCTACACAGATACGCAGTATTTT. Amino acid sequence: CASSQGLLAGVYTDTQYF.

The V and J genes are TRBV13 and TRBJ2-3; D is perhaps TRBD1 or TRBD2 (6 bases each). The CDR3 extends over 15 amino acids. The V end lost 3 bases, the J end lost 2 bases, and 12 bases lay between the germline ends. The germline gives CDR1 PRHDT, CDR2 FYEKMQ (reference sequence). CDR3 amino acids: CASSFRGLDTDTQYF. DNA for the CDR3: TGTGCCAGCAGCTTTCGGGGGCTCGACACAGATACGCAGTATTTT.

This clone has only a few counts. DNA for the CDR3: TGTGCCTGGTCGGGGGGGGTCTATAATTCACCCCTCCACTTT. Its translation: CAWSGGVYNSPLHF. V and J are TRBV30 and TRBJ1-6; TRBD1 might be the D (5 bases). V dropped 5 bases and J dropped 3 bases, with 11 bases sitting between them. The germline V gene encodes CDR1 GTSNPN and CDR2 SVGIG (reference sequence). There are 14 residues in the CDR3.

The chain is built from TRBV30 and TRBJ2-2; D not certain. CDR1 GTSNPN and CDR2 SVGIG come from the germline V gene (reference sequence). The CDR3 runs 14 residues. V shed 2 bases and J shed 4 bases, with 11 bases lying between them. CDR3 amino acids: CAWSSGVATGELFF. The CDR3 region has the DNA TGTGCCTGGAGTTCCGGAGTAGCCACCGGGGAGCTGTTTTTT.

In DNA form, the CDR3 reads TGCGCCAGCAGCTTGACGTACAGTCTGGTCCCGGATTTTGAAGCTTTCTTT. The encoded protein is CASSLTYSLVPDFEAFF. V and J are TRBV5-1 and TRBJ1-1; D gene ambiguous. There are 17 residues in the CDR3. The V end was cut by 1 base, the J end by 7 bases, with 23 bases between. From germline, CDR1 is SGHRS and CDR2 YFSETQ.

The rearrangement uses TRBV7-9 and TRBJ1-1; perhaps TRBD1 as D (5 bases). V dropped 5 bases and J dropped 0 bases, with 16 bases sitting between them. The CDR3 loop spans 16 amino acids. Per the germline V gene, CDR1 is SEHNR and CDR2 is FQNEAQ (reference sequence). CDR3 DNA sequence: TGTGCCAGCAGCCCAACCGGGACCTATGTGAACACTGAAGCTTTCTTT. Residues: CASSPTGTYVNTEAFF.

The CDR3 DNA sequence: TGTGCCAGCAGTGAAGAGGTTGGGGACACTGAAGCTTTCTTT. It specifies CASSEEVGDTEAFF. The J gene is TRBJ1-1, the V gene TRBV6-1; D is unresolved. Germline V CDR1 and CDR2: MNHNS, SASEGT. V was pared by 1 base and J by 3 bases, with 9 bases between. The CDR3 sequence is 14 residues long.